These T cell receptor beta chains were read from a single sample in a study of beta chain features in type 1 diabetes. Profiled with immunoSEQ multiplex PCR; TCRdb holds only in-frame clones, not every one. The table shows nearly 250,000 clones, with around 68% occurring only once. The sequenced sample was naive CD4+ T cells from blood. These TCRs come from a young man in good health. The CDR3 runs from the conserved cysteine through the conserved F or W. The D gene is left open where the match is weak. Size is stated for part of the rows, as once, few or many counts, or as a class when the clone is expanded.

v_call: TRBV6-1; d_call: -; j_call: TRBJ1-6; clone_size: -; cdr3_nt: TGTGCCAGCAGTGAACAGGTGAATTCACCCCTCCACTTT; cdr3_aa: CASSEQVNSPLHF
v_call: TRBV29-1; d_call: TRBD1; j_call: TRBJ1-2; clone_size: -; cdr3_nt: TGCAGCGTTGAAGAGCAGGGGGTTGACTATGGCTACACCTTC; cdr3_aa: CSVEEQGVDYGYTF
v_call: TRBV11-2; d_call: -; j_call: TRBJ2-1; clone_size: -; cdr3_nt: TGTGCCAGCAGCTTAGGCGGGGGCATCAATGAGCAGTTCTTC; cdr3_aa: CASSLGGGINEQFF
v_call: TRBV28; d_call: TRBD2; j_call: TRBJ2-1; clone_size: -; cdr3_nt: TGTGCCGCCACCGGAGGGAGCGGGAGATATAATGAGCAGTTCTTC; cdr3_aa: CAATGGSGRYNEQFF
v_call: TRBV5-4; d_call: -; j_call: TRBJ2-3; clone_size: -; cdr3_nt: TGTGCCAGCAGCTTGGACTCAAGCACAGATACGCAGTATTTT; cdr3_aa: CASSLDSSTDTQYF
v_call: TRBV5-6; d_call: -; j_call: TRBJ2-5; clone_size: -; cdr3_nt: TGTGCCAGCAGCTTAGGACAAGAGACCCAGTACTTC; cdr3_aa: CASSLGQETQYF
v_call: TRBV30; d_call: TRBD1; j_call: TRBJ1-2; clone_size: -; cdr3_nt: TGTGCCTGGAGTAAAGGGACAGCGGGCTATGGCTACACCTTC; cdr3_aa: CAWSKGTAGYGYTF
v_call: TRBV4-1; d_call: -; j_call: TRBJ1-1; clone_size: -; cdr3_nt: TGCGCCAGCAGCCAGGTGGAAGGGTTTGAAGCTTTCTTT; cdr3_aa: CASSQVEGFEAFF
v_call: TRBV6-6; d_call: -; j_call: TRBJ1-2; clone_size: -; cdr3_nt: TGTGCCAGCAGGCTACAGGAGATCTATGGCTACACCTTC; cdr3_aa: CASRLQEIYGYTF
v_call: TRBV5-1; d_call: -; j_call: TRBJ2-3; clone_size: -; cdr3_nt: TGCGCCAGCAGCCCGCCTGGCAGCGGCGCCACAGATACGCAGTATTTT; cdr3_aa: CASSPPGSGATDTQYF
v_call: TRBV2; d_call: TRBD2; j_call: TRBJ2-1; clone_size: once; cdr3_nt: TGTGCCAGCAGAGCGGGGTGGGGTTACAATGAGCAGTTCTTC; cdr3_aa: CASRAGWGYNEQFF
v_call: TRBV27; d_call: -; j_call: TRBJ2-7; clone_size: -; cdr3_nt: TGTGCCAGCAGTCCCACAGGGTTTTACGAGCAGTACTTC; cdr3_aa: CASSPTGFYEQYF
v_call: TRBV30; d_call: -; j_call: TRBJ2-7; clone_size: -; cdr3_nt: TGTGCCTGGAGACCTACCCCCTACGAGCAGTACTTC; cdr3_aa: CAWRPTPYEQYF
v_call: TRBV7-2; d_call: -; j_call: TRBJ1-6; clone_size: -; cdr3_nt: TGTGCCAGCAGCTTAGGGACGGATAATTCACCCCTCCACTTT; cdr3_aa: CASSLGTDNSPLHF
v_call: TRBV29-1; d_call: TRBD2; j_call: TRBJ2-1; clone_size: once; cdr3_nt: TGCAGCGTCCCTAGCGGGGGAGCGTACAATGAGCAGTTCTTC; cdr3_aa: CSVPSGGAYNEQFF
v_call: TRBV7-2; d_call: TRBD2; j_call: TRBJ2-1; clone_size: -; cdr3_nt: TGTGCCAGCAGCTTAGCGAGGGTAGCGGGGGGCTATGAGCAGTTCTTC; cdr3_aa: CASSLARVAGGYEQFF
v_call: TRBV4-3; d_call: TRBD2; j_call: TRBJ2-3; clone_size: -; cdr3_nt: TGCGCCAGCAGCCAAGGGGGAGGTGCGGGAGGGAGTTTGCATACGCAGTATTTT; cdr3_aa: CASSQGGGAGGSLHTQYF
v_call: TRBV29-1; d_call: -; j_call: TRBJ1-2; clone_size: -; cdr3_nt: TGCAGCGGGGGGGAAAACTATGGCTACACCTTC; cdr3_aa: CSGGENYGYTF
v_call: TRBV29-1; d_call: -; j_call: TRBJ1-1; clone_size: -; cdr3_nt: TGCAGCGTTGAGGTTGGACAGATGAACACTGAAGCTTTCTTT; cdr3_aa: CSVEVGQMNTEAFF
v_call: TRBV4-3; d_call: -; j_call: TRBJ2-5; clone_size: -; cdr3_nt: TGCGCCAGCAGCCAAGTCTTGGAAGAGACCCAGTACTTC; cdr3_aa: CASSQVLEETQYF
v_call: TRBV7-7; d_call: -; j_call: TRBJ2-3; clone_size: -; cdr3_nt: TGTGCCAGCAGCTTAGGGGTTAGCGGTAGCACAGATACGCAGTATTTT; cdr3_aa: CASSLGVSGSTDTQYF
v_call: TRBV15; d_call: TRBD2; j_call: TRBJ2-3; clone_size: -; cdr3_nt: TGTGCCACCAGCACCATAGCGGGGATGCGGACAGATACGCAGTATTTT; cdr3_aa: CATSTIAGMRTDTQYF
v_call: TRBV15; d_call: -; j_call: TRBJ2-4; clone_size: -; cdr3_nt: TGTGCCACCAGCAGGTCAGGGGAAAACATTCAGTACTTC; cdr3_aa: CATSRSGENIQYF
v_call: TRBV29-1; d_call: -; j_call: TRBJ2-2; clone_size: few; cdr3_nt: TGCAGCGGGACGGTGAACACCGGGGAGCTGTTTTTT; cdr3_aa: CSGTVNTGELFF
v_call: TRBV30; d_call: -; j_call: TRBJ2-5; clone_size: few; cdr3_nt: TGTGCCTGGGTCCCGATACATGGCGGGGAGACCCAGTACTTC; cdr3_aa: CAWVPIHGGETQYF
v_call: TRBV7-2; d_call: TRBD1; j_call: TRBJ1-1; clone_size: -; cdr3_nt: TGTGCCAGCAGCCCGCGACAGGGGGGTAACACTGAAGCTTTCTTT; cdr3_aa: CASSPRQGGNTEAFF
v_call: TRBV7-9; d_call: TRBD2; j_call: TRBJ2-4; clone_size: few; cdr3_nt: TGTGCCAGCAGCGCTTTGACTAGCGGGAGAGTAAACATTCAGTACTTC; cdr3_aa: CASSALTSGRVNIQYF
v_call: TRBV5-1; d_call: TRBD1; j_call: TRBJ2-5; clone_size: -; cdr3_nt: TGCGCCAGCAGCTTTCCGGACAGGGGCCAAGAGACCCAGTACTTC; cdr3_aa: CASSFPDRGQETQYF
v_call: TRBV9; d_call: -; j_call: TRBJ2-5; clone_size: -; cdr3_nt: TGTGCCAGCAGCGTAGGCGACGGGGGAGCGGAGACCCAGTACTTC; cdr3_aa: CASSVGDGGAETQYF
v_call: TRBV7-9; d_call: TRBD1; j_call: TRBJ2-1; clone_size: -; cdr3_nt: TGTGCCAGCAGCCAAGGGACAGTAGGGATCTTC; cdr3_aa: CASSQGTVGIF
v_call: TRBV30; d_call: -; j_call: TRBJ2-1; clone_size: -; cdr3_nt: TGTGCCTGGAGTGTACACGGGAGTGAGCAGTTCTTC; cdr3_aa: CAWSVHGSEQFF
v_call: TRBV29-1; d_call: TRBD1; j_call: TRBJ2-5; clone_size: -; cdr3_nt: TGCAGCGTTCCACAGGGGAAAGAGACCCAGTACTTC; cdr3_aa: CSVPQGKETQYF
v_call: TRBV5-6; d_call: -; j_call: TRBJ2-6; clone_size: -; cdr3_nt: TGTGCCAGCAGCTCGACAGGCAGCTCTGGGGCCAACGTCCTGACTTTC; cdr3_aa: CASSSTGSSGANVLTF
v_call: TRBV30; d_call: -; j_call: TRBJ1-1; clone_size: -; cdr3_nt: TGTGCCTGGAGTAGGGCGGCGAACACTGAAGCTTTCTTT; cdr3_aa: CAWSRAANTEAFF
v_call: TRBV20-1; d_call: -; j_call: TRBJ1-1; clone_size: -; cdr3_nt: TGCAGAGGAACAGGGTTCCCTGAAGCTTTCTTT; cdr3_aa: CRGTGFPEAFF